These 25 T cell receptor beta chains share one sample of origin, sequenced in a study of CDR3 diversity in severe acne. TCRdb re-called the PCR reads with MiXCR, one entry per CDR3 protein. The sample includes 85,000 to 120,000 distinct CDR3 sequences, roughly 51% of them seen just once. Sequenced input: blood. These receptors originate from a male donor with acne.

The V gene is TRBV7-2, the J gene TRBJ2-5; possible D gene TRBD1, 6 bases. The germline V gene encodes CDR1 SGHTA and CDR2 FQGNSA. This CDR3 is 16 amino acids long. V was pared by 7 bases and J by 1 base, with 19 bases between. For the CDR3, the DNA is TGTGCCAGCAAGCTTAGGTCAGGGGCGAGCCAAGAGACCCAGTACTTC. This gives the protein CASKLRSGASQETQYF.

At least ten counts were recorded for this clonotype. The chain recombines TRBV5-6 with TRBJ1-2; possible D gene TRBD1, 6 bases. Germline CDR1 reads SGHDT; CDR2 reads YYEEEE. The CDR3 spans 14 residues. The V end was cut by 2 bases, the J end by 6 bases, with 14 bases between. Here the CDR3 reads CASSLGGTGNGYTF. The DNA of the CDR3 is TGTGCCAGCAGCTTAGGGGGGACGGGGAATGGCTACACCTTC. The full variable domain, its missing parts supplied by reference TRBV5-6 and TRBJ1-2, is DAGVTQSPTHLIKTRGQQVTLRCSPKSGHDTVSWYQQALGQGPQFIFQYYEEEERQRGNFPDRFSGHQFPNYSSELNVNALLLGDSALYLCASSLGGTGNGYTFGSGTRLTVV.

Comments on this clonotype: The conserved closing phenylalanine or tryptophan is absent in this CDR3, likely reflecting a read error. The chain carries TRBV7-8 and TRBJ1-3, with D tentatively TRBD1 (5 bases). Per germline, CDR1 SGHVS and CDR2 FQNEAQ. V was cut by 1 base and J by 3 bases, with 13 bases left in between. The CDR3 consists of 16 residues. CDR3 DNA sequence: TGTGCCAGCAGCTTAGGGACGGGACTGGGTGGAAACACCATATATTCT. Protein: CASSLGTGLGGNTIYS.

The chain couples TRBV14 to TRBJ2-7, with 7 bases that match TRBD2. The CDR3 consists of 14 residues. The V gene's germline CDR1 is SGHDN and CDR2 FVKESK. With V trimmed by 1 base and J by 2 bases, 2 bases remained unmatched. The CDR3 region is CASSQAGLAYEQYF. CDR3 coding DNA: TGTGCCAGCAGCCAAGCCGGACTAGCCTACGAGCAGTACTTC.

The V gene is TRBV29-1, the J gene TRBJ2-1; 8 nucleotides agree with TRBD2. The CDR3 runs 13 residues. J lost 8 bases, V lost 4 bases, and 7 bases had no gene match. From germline, CDR1 is SQVTM and CDR2 ANQGSEA. CDR3 in amino acids: CSVVGLDIYEQFF. CDR3 sequence (DNA): TGCAGCGTTGTGGGACTAGATATTTATGAGCAGTTCTTC.

This chain uses TRBV7-6 with TRBJ1-6; D unclear. Germline assignment: CDR1 SGHVS and CDR2 FNYEAQ. The CDR3 has 16 residues. CDR3 protein: CAAAHQLCSYNSPLHF. CDR3 DNA sequence: TGTGCAGCAGCCCATCAGCTGTGCTCCTATAATTCACCCCTCCACTTT. Looking up the rest from reference TRBV7-6 and TRBJ1-6 gives the full variable domain: GAGVSQSPRYKVTKRGQDVALRCDPISGHVSLYWYRQALGQGPEFLTYFNYEAQQDKSGLPNDRFSAERPEGSISTLTIQRTEQRDSAMYRCAAAHQLCSYNSPLHFGNGTRLTVT.

This chain uses TRBV7-8 with TRBJ2-5; D not certain. Trimming removed 3 bases from V and 5 bases from J, with 7 bases in between. CDR1 and CDR2 from the germline V gene are SGHVS and FQNEAQ. CDR3 size: 12 residues. CDR3 region: CASSFGWETQYF. Here the CDR3 DNA reads TGTGCCAGCAGCTTCGGATGGGAGACCCAGTACTTC. Variable domain in full (rest from reference TRBV7-8 and TRBJ2-5): GAGVSQSPRYKVAKRGQDVALRCDPISGHVSLFWYQQALGQGPEFLTYFQNEAQLDKSGLPSDRFFAERPEGSVSTLKIQRTQQEDSAVYLCASSFGWETQYFGPGTRLLVL.

The chain recombines TRBV20-1 with TRBJ2-7; 9 bases fit TRBD2. This CDR3 is built from 15 residues. Germline V gives CDR1 DFQATT, CDR2 SNEGSKA (reference sequence). This chain's CDR3 is CSVVVEAGGNYEQYF. The CDR3 nucleotides are TGCAGCGTTGTGGTAGAGGCGGGAGGGAACTACGAGCAGTACTTC.

Written as DNA, the CDR3 is TGTGCCAGCAGTGAATTTCGCGGGACCCCGCGAGCAGAGACCCAGTACTTC. Its protein product is CASSEFRGTPRAETQYF. This chain connects TRBV25-1 to TRBJ2-5; a weak D match, TRBD2 (6 bases). CDR3 size: 17 residues. CDR1 and CDR2 (germline): MGHDK, SYGVNS. Trimming left V 1 base short and J 4 bases short, with 19 bases between.

The V and J genes are TRBV7-9 and TRBJ2-5, with a possible D match to TRBD1 (5 bases). CDR1 SEHNR and CDR2 FQNEAQ come from the germline V gene (reference sequence). The CDR3 length is 14 residues. Trimming took off 6 bases at V and 3 bases at J, with 14 bases between the two ends. The CDR3 nucleotides are TGTGCCAGCAGTCAAGTGGCGACAGAAGAGACCCAGTACTTC. Its protein product is CASSQVATEETQYF.

This chain joins TRBV28 and TRBJ1-2; D may be TRBD1 (5 bases). This CDR3 comprises 14 residues. Germline CDR1 is MDHEN and CDR2 is SYDVKM. V lost 1 base, J lost 6 bases, and 12 bases lay in between. The CDR3, as DNA: TGTGCCAGCAGTTTATACGCAGGGATGCATGGCTACACCTTC. Protein product: CASSLYAGMHGYTF.

This clonotype is medium-sized. This chain joins TRBV15 and TRBJ2-7; no definite D call. Germline V gene sequence: CDR1 LNHNV, CDR2 YYDKDF (reference sequence). This CDR3 contains 15 residues. Trimming removed 0 bases from V and 6 bases from J, with 15 bases in between. CDR3 nucleotides: TGTGCCACCAGCAGAGATTATGCGGCAGGCTCCGAGCAGTACTTC. Residues: CATSRDYAAGSEQYF.

This clonotype has just a few counts. V gene TRBV29-1 combines with J gene TRBJ1-1; D is unresolved. Trimming shortened V by 4 bases and J by 7 bases, and 10 bases separated the two germline ends. The CDR3 is 11 residues long. Germline CDR1 SQVTM, CDR2 ANQGSEA. The CDR3 here is CSVVGSYEAFF. Here the CDR3 DNA reads TGCAGCGTTGTGGGCTCCTATGAAGCTTTCTTT.

This clonotype was picked up a small number of times. The V call is TRBV12-3 or TRBV12-4, the J call TRBJ2-5, with 11 bases identical to TRBD2. The CDR3 extends over 15 amino acids. V trimming: 7 bases; J trimming: 5 bases; junction bases outside the gene matches: 9. CDR3 in DNA: TGTGCCAGCATCCCACTAGCGGGAGTTGAGGAGACCCAGTACTTC. Encoded protein: CASIPLAGVEETQYF.

This clonotype was counted many times. This rearrangement joins TRBV7-9 to TRBJ2-3; 7 bases are shared with TRBD1. This CDR3 is built from 14 residues. The germline V gene has CDR1 SEHNR and CDR2 FQNEAQ (reference sequence). V lost 3 bases, J lost 1 base, and 1 base stayed unmatched. CDR3 region: CASSFGQGTDTQYF. CDR3 sequence (DNA): TGTGCCAGCAGCTTCGGACAGGGCACAGATACGCAGTATTTT.

Ten or more counts support this clonotype. The CDR3 reads CAISESITASSHF. CDR3 bases: TGTGCCATCAGTGAGTCGATTACAGCTTCATCCCACTTT. The genes are TRBV10-3 and TRBJ1-6, with D unclear. The CDR3 has 13 residues. The ends were cut back, 0 bases at V and 18 bases at J, with 15 bases in the middle. From germline, CDR1 is ENHRY and CDR2 SYGVKD.

This clonotype was observed a handful of times. V and J are TRBV9 and TRBJ2-1; TRBD2 agrees at 15 bases. Germline lookup yields CDR1 SGDLS and CDR2 YYNGEE. Germline trimming cut 3 bases from V and 10 bases from J; bases unmatched to any gene: 5. The CDR3 contains 15 residues. In DNA form, the CDR3 reads TGTGCCAGCAGCGGGACTAGCGGGGGGGTTGAGGAGCAGTTCTTC. Its translation: CASSGTSGGVEEQFF. Together with reference TRBV9 and TRBJ2-1, the CDR3 gives the full variable domain: DSGVTQTPKHLITATGQRVTLRCSPRSGDLSVYWYQQSLDQGLQFLIQYYNGEERAKGNILERFSAQQFPDLHSELNLSSLELGDSALYFCASSGTSGGVEEQFFGPGTRLTVL.

The CDR3 DNA reads TGTGCCACCAGTGATAACTCTGGAAACACCATATATTTT. This sequence encodes CATSDNSGNTIYF. The chain couples TRBV24-1 to TRBJ1-3; D is undetermined. Looked up from germline, CDR1 is KGHDR and CDR2 is SFDVKD. The CDR3 has 13 residues. Trimming took 3 bases from V and 0 from J, leaving 2 bases between them.

The chain joins TRBV10-3 to TRBJ2-7; TRBD2 matches 11 bases. The J segment lost 7 bases and the V segment lost 2 bases, leaving 13 bases of the junction unmatched. In germline, CDR1 is ENHRY, CDR2 SYGVKD. CDR3 length equals 17 residues. CDR3 bases: TGTGCCATCAGTGAGACTACGGGACTAGCGGAGGTGGGGGAGCAGTACTTC. The encoded protein is CAISETTGLAEVGEQYF.

This chain connects TRBV7-3 to TRBJ1-2; D not resolved. V gave up 4 bases and J gave up 4 bases, with 7 bases separating them. The CDR3 runs to 12 residues. CDR1 SGHTA and CDR2 FQGTGA come from the germline V gene. The CDR3 DNA follows: TGTGCCAGCAGCTCGACGGTCTATGGCTACACCTTC. Translated, it gives CASSSTVYGYTF.

V gene TRBV12-3 or TRBV12-4 combines with J gene TRBJ1-5; 7 bases are shared with TRBD1. V gave up 5 bases and J gave up 11 bases; unmatched junction bases: 12. The CDR3 runs 14 residues. CDR3 in amino acids: CASSTLGQQETQHF. In DNA form, the CDR3 reads TGTGCCAGCAGTACACTGGGACAGCAAGAGACCCAGCATTTT.

On this clonotype: A read error may be the cause here, since a much bigger clone is one base away. This rearrangement joins TRBV12-3 or TRBV12-4 to TRBJ2-7, with D maybe TRBD2 (6 bases). This CDR3 is 14 amino acids long. The V end lost 5 bases, the J end lost 5 bases, and 16 bases lay between the germline ends. CDR3 in amino acids: CASSGGISFNEQYF. CDR3 nucleotide sequence: TGTGCCAGCAGTGGCGGGATTAGTTTCAACGAGCAGTACTTC.

This clonotype was detected ten times or more. This rearrangement joins TRBV7-3 to TRBJ1-6, with D possibly TRBD1 on 5 matching bases. The CDR3 consists of 14 residues. V lost 5 bases and J lost 5, with 10 bases in between. The germline V gene has CDR1 SGHTA and CDR2 FQGTGA. CDR3 region: CASSLSGNNSPLHF. The CDR3 DNA reads as TGTGCCAGCAGCCTGTCAGGGAATAATTCACCCCTCCACTTT. Together with reference TRBV7-3 and TRBJ1-6, the CDR3 gives the full variable domain: GAGVSQTPSNKVTEKGKYVELRCDPISGHTALYWYRQSLGQGPEFLIYFQGTGAADDSGLPNDRFFAVRPEGSVSTLKIQRTERGDSAVYLCASSLSGNNSPLHFGNGTRLTVT.

This clonotype was detected ten times or more. V gene TRBV7-2 combines with J gene TRBJ1-5; D gene uncertain. Germline values: CDR1 SGHTA, CDR2 FQGNSA. With 5 bases removed from V and 3 bases from J, the gap between germline ends came to 17 bases. The CDR3 contains 16 residues. CDR3 sequence reads: CASSPRSKADNQPQHF. DNA of the CDR3: TGTGCCAGCAGCCCCAGATCGAAGGCGGACAATCAGCCCCAGCATTTT.

This clonotype has a handful of counts. The rearrangement uses TRBV7-2 and TRBJ2-7; the match to TRBD1 covers 8 bases. The CDR3 consists of 13 residues. Germline V CDR1 and CDR2: SGHTA, FQGNSA. Trimming took 2 bases from V and 4 from J; bases not matched to a gene: 1. CDR3 DNA sequence: TGTGCCAGCAGCTTACACAGGGGGTACGAGCAGTACTTC. Translating it yields CASSLHRGYEQYF.